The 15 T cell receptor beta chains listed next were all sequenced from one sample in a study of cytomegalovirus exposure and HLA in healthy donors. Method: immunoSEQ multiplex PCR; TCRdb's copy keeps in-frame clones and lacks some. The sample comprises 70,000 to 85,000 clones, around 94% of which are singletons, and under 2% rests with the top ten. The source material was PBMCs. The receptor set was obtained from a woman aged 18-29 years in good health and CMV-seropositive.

The CDR3 here is CASSSTGGRGNTEAFF. In nucleotides, the CDR3 is TGTGCCAGCAGCTCGACAGGGGGCCGGGGTAACACTGAAGCTTTCTTT. The chain couples TRBV5-6 to TRBJ1-1, with TRBD1 identical over 10 bases. With 3 bases clipped from V and 2 bases from J, the junction kept 7 bases outside the gene matches. Germline assignment: CDR1 SGHDT and CDR2 YYEEEE. The CDR3 has 16 residues.

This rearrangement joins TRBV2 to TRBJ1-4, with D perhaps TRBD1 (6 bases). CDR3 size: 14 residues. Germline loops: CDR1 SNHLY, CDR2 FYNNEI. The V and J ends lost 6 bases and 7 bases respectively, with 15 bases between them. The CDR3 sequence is CASSAGVAAEKLFF. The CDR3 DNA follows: TGTGCCAGCAGCGCAGGGGTGGCGGCTGAAAAACTGTTTTTT.

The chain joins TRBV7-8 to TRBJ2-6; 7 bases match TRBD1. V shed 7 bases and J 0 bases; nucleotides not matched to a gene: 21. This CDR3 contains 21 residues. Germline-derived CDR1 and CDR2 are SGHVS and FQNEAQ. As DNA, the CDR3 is TGTGCCAGCAACCCAACGAGGGGACAGAACCTATTGACCTCTGGGGCCAACGTCCTGACTTTC. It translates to CASNPTRGQNLLTSGANVLTF.

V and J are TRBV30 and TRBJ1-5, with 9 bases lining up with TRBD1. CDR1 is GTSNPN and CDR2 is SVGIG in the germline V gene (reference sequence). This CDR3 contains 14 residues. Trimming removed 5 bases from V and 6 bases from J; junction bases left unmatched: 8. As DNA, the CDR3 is TGTGCCTGGGGCCACAGGGGGCTTAGTCAGCCCCAGCATTTT. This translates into CAWGHRGLSQPQHF.

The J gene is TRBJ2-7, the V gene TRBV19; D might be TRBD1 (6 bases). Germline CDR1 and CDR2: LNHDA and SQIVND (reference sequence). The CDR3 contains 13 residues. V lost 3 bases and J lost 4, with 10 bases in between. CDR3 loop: CASSIGTQYEQYF. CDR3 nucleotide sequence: TGTGCCAGTAGTATTGGGACACAGTACGAGCAGTACTTC.

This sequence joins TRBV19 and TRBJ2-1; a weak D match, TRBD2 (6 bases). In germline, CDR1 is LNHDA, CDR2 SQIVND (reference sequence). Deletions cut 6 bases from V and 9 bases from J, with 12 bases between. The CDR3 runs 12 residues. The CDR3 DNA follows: TGTGCCAGTAGGTGGAGGGTAGGTGAGCAGTTCTTC. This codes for CASRWRVGEQFF.

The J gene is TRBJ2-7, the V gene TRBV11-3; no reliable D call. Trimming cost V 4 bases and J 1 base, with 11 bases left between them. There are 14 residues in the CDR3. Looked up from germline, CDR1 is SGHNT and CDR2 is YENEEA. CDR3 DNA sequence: TGTGCCAGCAGCTCGACACTTGAATCCTACGAGCAGTACTTC. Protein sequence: CASSSTLESYEQYF.

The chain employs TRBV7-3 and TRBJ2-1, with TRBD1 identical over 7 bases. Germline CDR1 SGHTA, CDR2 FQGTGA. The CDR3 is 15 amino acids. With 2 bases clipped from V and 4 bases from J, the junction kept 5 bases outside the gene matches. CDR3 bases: TGTGCCAGCAGCTTATACGGGACAGAGTACAATGAGCAGTTCTTC. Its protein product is CASSLYGTEYNEQFF.

As DNA, the CDR3 is TGTGCCAGCAGTAATAGCGGGAGTGGGTACAATGAGCAGTTCTTC. It is translated as CASSNSGSGYNEQFF. The rearrangement uses TRBV2 and TRBJ2-1; 9 nucleotides align to TRBD2. The CDR3 totals 15 residues. In germline, CDR1 is SNHLY, CDR2 FYNNEI. The ends lost 5 bases at V and 4 bases at J; junction bases unmatched: 6.

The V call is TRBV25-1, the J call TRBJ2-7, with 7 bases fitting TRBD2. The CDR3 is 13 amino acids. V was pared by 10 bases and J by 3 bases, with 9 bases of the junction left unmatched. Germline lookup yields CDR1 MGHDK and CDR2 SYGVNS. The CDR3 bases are TGTGCCACCCAAACTAGCGAGCGCTACGAGCAGTACTTC. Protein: CATQTSERYEQYF.

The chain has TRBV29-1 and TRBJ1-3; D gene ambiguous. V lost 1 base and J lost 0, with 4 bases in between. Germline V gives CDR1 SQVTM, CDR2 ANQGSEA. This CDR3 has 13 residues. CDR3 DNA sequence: TGCAGCGTTGAAGTGAGCTCTGGAAACACCATATATTTT. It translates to CSVEVSSGNTIYF.

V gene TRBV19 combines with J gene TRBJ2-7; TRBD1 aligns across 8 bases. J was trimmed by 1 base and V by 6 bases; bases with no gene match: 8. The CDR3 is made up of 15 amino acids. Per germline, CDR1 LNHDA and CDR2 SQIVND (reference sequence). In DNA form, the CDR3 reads TGTGCCAGTAGCCGGGACGGGACAGGATCCTACGAGCAGTACTTC. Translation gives CASSRDGTGSYEQYF.

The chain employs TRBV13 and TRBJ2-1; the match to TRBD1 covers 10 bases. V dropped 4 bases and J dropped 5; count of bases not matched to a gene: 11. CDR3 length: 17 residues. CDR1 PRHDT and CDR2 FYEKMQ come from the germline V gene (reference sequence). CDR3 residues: CASSYYTGQGPNNEQFF. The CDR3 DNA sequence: TGTGCCAGCAGCTACTATACGGGACAGGGGCCCAACAATGAGCAGTTCTTC. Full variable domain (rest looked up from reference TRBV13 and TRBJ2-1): AAGVIQSPRHLIKEKRETATLKCYPIPRHDTVYWYQQGPGQDPQFLISFYEKMQSDKGSIPDRFSAQQFSDYHSELNMSSLELGDSALYFCASSYYTGQGPNNEQFFGPGTRLTVL.

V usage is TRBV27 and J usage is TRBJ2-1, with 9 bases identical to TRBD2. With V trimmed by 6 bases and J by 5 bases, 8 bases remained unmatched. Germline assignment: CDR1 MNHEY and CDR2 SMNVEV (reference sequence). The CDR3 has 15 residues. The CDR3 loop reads CASSPSGGKDNEQFF. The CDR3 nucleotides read TGTGCCAGCAGCCCGAGCGGGGGGAAAGACAATGAGCAGTTCTTC.

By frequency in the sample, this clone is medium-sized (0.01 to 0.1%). The CDR3 here is CASNLGGYSNQPQHF. The CDR3 nucleotides read TGTGCCAGTAACCTAGGAGGTTATAGCAATCAGCCCCAGCATTTT. This chain links TRBV19 with TRBJ1-5, with unresolved D. The CDR3 spans 15 residues. V shed 7 bases and J shed 0 bases, with 13 bases lying between them. Germline assignment: CDR1 LNHDA and CDR2 SQIVND (reference sequence). Complete variable domain (other parts from reference TRBV19 and TRBJ1-5): DGGITQSPKYLFRKEGQNVTLSCEQNLNHDAMYWYRQDPGQGLRLIYYSQIVNDFQKGDIAEGYSVSREKKESFPLTVTSAQKNPTAFYLCASNLGGYSNQPQHFGDGTRLSIL.